Each of the 5 T cell receptor beta chains below was sequenced from the same sample in a study of blood T cell repertoires in COVID-19. The data were produced by immunoSEQ multiplex PCR, yet TCRdb's version contains in-frame clones alone and is incomplete. The data show about 82,000 clones, around four fifths seen once. The sample comprised peripheral blood. The receptor source for this set is a man at least 80 years old with active or convalescent COVID-19.

The chain is built from TRBV7-8 and TRBJ1-2; TRBD1 agrees at 11 bases. CDR1 is SGHVS, CDR2 FQNEAQ, per germline. The junction had 7 bases not matched to a gene; V was cut back by 1 base and J by 6 bases. The CDR3 is 16 amino acids. The CDR3 region has the DNA TGTGCCAGCAGCTTAGGTCCGGGACAGGGGGGCCATGGCTACACCTTC. Its protein is CASSLGPGQGGHGYTF.

V usage is TRBV5-6 and J usage is TRBJ1-6, with TRBD1 identical over 9 bases. CDR1 is SGHDT and CDR2 is YYEEEE in the germline V gene. The CDR3 has 14 residues. V was pared by 4 bases and J by 9 bases, with 5 bases of the junction left unmatched. The CDR3 here is CASSLPGQGSPLHF. The CDR3 DNA sequence: TGTGCCAGCAGCCTACCGGGACAGGGTTCACCCCTCCACTTT.

This chain connects TRBV4-1 to TRBJ2-4, with a weak D call TRBD2 (6 bases). The V and J ends lost 1 base and 10 bases respectively, with 26 bases between them. The CDR3 contains 18 residues. Germline loops: CDR1 MGHRA, CDR2 YSYEKL. In DNA, the CDR3 is TGCGCCAGCAGCCAAGCGGGACGGGCGGGGTCCGAAAAGCGAATTCAGTACTTC. Its protein product is CASSQAGRAGSEKRIQYF.

The rearrangement joins TRBV2 to TRBJ2-1; TRBD2 matches at 7 bases. Germline V gene data show CDR1 as SNHLY and CDR2 as FYNNEI. The CDR3 has 13 residues. J lost 4 bases, V lost 6 bases, and 3 bases had no gene match. For the CDR3, the DNA is TGTGCCAGCAGGCGGGGGAAATACAATGAGCAGTTCTTC. It specifies CASRRGKYNEQFF.

V is TRBV19 and J is TRBJ2-2; tentatively, D is TRBD2 (6 bases). The V gene's germline CDR1 is LNHDA and CDR2 SQIVND (reference sequence). This CDR3 contains 15 residues. Trimming removed 6 bases from V and 4 bases from J, with 15 bases in between. The CDR3 DNA follows: TGTGCCAGTAGCACCGGGACTGACATCACCGGGGAGCTGTTTTTT. Amino acids: CASSTGTDITGELFF.